The 28 T cell receptor beta chains below come from one sample, sequenced in a study of T cells in Graves' hyperthyroidism and ophthalmopathy. The source material, RNA transcripts, was used to amplify TCR beta CDR3 regions. HTBI primers were employed in a first-round RT-PCR of the TCR CDR3. From the multiplex PCR reads, TCRdb called clonotypes with MiXCR, one entry per CDR3 protein. This table holds 350,000 to 450,000 distinct CDR3 sequences, roughly a sixth found once. Sequenced sample: blood. All receptors come from a woman between 25 and 40 years old with Graves' hyperthyroidism that later progressed to Graves' ophthalmopathy.

The J gene is TRBJ1-2, the V gene TRBV20-1; no clear D gene. CDR3 length equals 14 residues. Germline V CDR1 and CDR2: DFQATT, SNEGSKA (reference sequence). V was clipped by 8 bases and J by 2 bases, with 18 bases between them. CDR3 DNA: TGCAGTCCAGTTCACCGGGAGAGAAACTATGGCTACACCTTC. Translation gives CSPVHRERNYGYTF.

V is TRBV6-1 and J is TRBJ1-5; D is unclear. CDR1 and CDR2 from the germline V gene are MNHNS and SASEGT. Trimming left V 3 bases short and J 0 bases short, with 12 bases between. The CDR3 sequence is 16 residues long. The CDR3 is CASSDSTWYSNQPQHF. Written as DNA, the CDR3 is TGTGCCAGCAGTGACTCCACGTGGTATAGCAATCAGCCCCAGCATTTT.

This clonotype appeared many times. The chain links TRBV19 to TRBJ2-2; the match to TRBD1 covers 8 bases. CDR3 length equals 14 residues. The V segment lost 5 bases and the J segment 5 bases; nucleotides outside the gene matches: 4. From germline, CDR1 is LNHDA and CDR2 SQIVND (reference sequence). DNA for the CDR3: TGTGCCAGTAGTTTGGACAGGGTGACCGGGGAGCTGTTTTTT. It is translated as CASSLDRVTGELFF.

This clonotype has a count of ten or more. The chain joins TRBV20-1 to TRBJ2-7, with 8 bases lining up with TRBD1. This CDR3 comprises 15 residues. CDR1 is DFQATT, CDR2 SNEGSKA, per germline (reference sequence). V shed 1 base and J 2 bases; nucleotides not matched to a gene: 7. Written as DNA, the CDR3 is TGCAGTGCTAGAGTCCCGACAGGGGACCCCTACGAGCAGTACTTC. Its protein product is CSARVPTGDPYEQYF.

This chain uses TRBV12-3 or TRBV12-4 with TRBJ1-2; D uncertain. The V and J ends lost 0 bases and 4 bases respectively, with 15 bases between them. The CDR3 totals 16 residues. The CDR3 nucleotides read TGTGCCAGCAGTTTAGCAGTCTATCGGGGAACCTATGGCTACACCTTC. It yields the protein CASSLAVYRGTYGYTF.

This clonotype was counted many times. The chain recombines TRBV10-3 with TRBJ1-6; maybe TRBD1 (6 bases). The CDR3 runs to 14 residues. The germline V and J ends were trimmed by 10 bases and 7 bases, with 17 bases remaining between them. The germline CDR1 and CDR2 sequences are ENHRY and SYGVKD. The CDR3 spells CATNPRGDNSPLHF. The CDR3 DNA follows: TGTGCCACCAACCCCAGGGGTGACAATTCACCCCTCCACTTT.

This clonotype showed up many times. The chain combines TRBV29-1 with TRBJ2-5, with 10 bases that match TRBD1. The trim removed 7 bases at V and 5 bases at J, leaving 10 bases unmatched. CDR1 is SQVTM and CDR2 is ANQGSEA in the germline V gene. This CDR3 has 14 residues. Written as DNA, the CDR3 is TGCAGCGAGACCGGGACAGGGGCAGAGGAGACCCAGTACTTC. Translated, it gives CSETGTGAEETQYF.

This clonotype showed up many times. The chain employs TRBV19 and TRBJ2-1; 9 bases align to TRBD2. The length of the CDR3 is 15 residues. CDR1 and CDR2 (germline): LNHDA, SQIVND (reference sequence). V lost 9 bases to trimming and J lost 3 bases; unmatched junction nucleotides: 9. The DNA for the CDR3 is TGTGCCAGCAGCCTACTAGCGGGCAACTACAATGAGCAGTTCTTC. Its translation is CASSLLAGNYNEQFF.

The V call is TRBV13, the J call TRBJ1-2; 9 positions agree with TRBD1. Germline V CDR1 and CDR2: PRHDT, FYEKMQ (reference sequence). V shed 3 bases, J shed 4 bases, and the junction held 9 bases outside the gene matches. CDR3 length equals 16 residues. The CDR3 loop is CASSFRDRDVSYGYTF. The CDR3, as DNA: TGTGCCAGCAGCTTCCGGGACAGGGATGTTAGCTATGGCTACACCTTC.

This clonotype appeared many times. The genes are TRBV6-2 or TRBV6-3 and TRBJ2-7, with a possible D match to TRBD1 (5 bases). Germline V gives CDR1 MNHEY, CDR2 SVGEGT. This CDR3 region has 15 residues. V lost 6 bases and J lost 4, with 19 bases in between. CDR3 in amino acids: CASSYIQGAHYEQYF. CDR3 sequence (DNA): TGTGCCAGCAGCTACATTCAGGGCGCGCATTACGAGCAGTACTTC.

CDR3 sequence reads: CASNLDTVTDNSPLHF. CDR3 coding DNA: TGTGCCAGCAACCTGGACACGGTTACCGATAATTCACCCCTCCACTTT. The rearrangement uses TRBV7-2 and TRBJ1-6; D might be TRBD1 (5 bases). The germline V gene has CDR1 SGHTA and CDR2 FQGNSA. Trimming pared 7 bases from V and 5 bases from J, leaving 18 bases between. The CDR3 has 16 residues.

Ten or more counts support this clonotype. The rearrangement links TRBV6-1 to TRBJ2-2; no clear D. V gave up 3 bases and J gave up 6 bases, with 11 bases separating them. This CDR3 region has 14 residues. The germline V gene encodes CDR1 MNHNS and CDR2 SASEGT. The CDR3 sequence: CASSDYERPGELFF. The CDR3 DNA reads TGTGCCAGCAGTGATTACGAGCGTCCCGGGGAGCTGTTTTTT.

The chain has TRBV3-1 and TRBJ2-5; maybe TRBD1 (5 bases). Trimming shortened V by 0 bases and J by 13 bases, and 12 bases separated the two germline ends. From germline, CDR1 is LGHDT and CDR2 YNNKEL (reference sequence). The CDR3 spans 12 residues. CDR3 loop: CASSQDSGKGYF. The CDR3 DNA follows: TGTGCCAGCAGCCAAGATTCAGGGAAGGGGTACTTC.

This clonotype was seen only a few times. The V and J genes are TRBV3-1 and TRBJ2-1, with D possibly being TRBD2 (5 bases). The CDR3 is 18 residues long. CDR1 and CDR2 (germline): LGHDT, YNNKEL (reference sequence). V gave up 0 bases and J gave up 5 bases, with 20 bases separating them. DNA for the CDR3: TGTGCCAGCAGCCAAGATCCTCTACGAGCGCGGCGGGACAATGAGCAGTTCTTC. This gives the protein CASSQDPLRARRDNEQFF.

This clonotype was observed at least ten times. CDR3 in DNA: TGTGCCAGTGCCCGGGACAGCCCTTCAATGGGGTACTTC. This translates into CASARDSPSMGYF. The chain employs TRBV2 and TRBJ2-5; 7 nucleotides line up with TRBD1. Germline V gene lookup returns CDR1 SNHLY and CDR2 FYNNEI. CDR3 length equals 13 residues. The J segment lost 13 bases and the V segment lost 9 bases, leaving 17 bases of the junction unmatched.

This clonotype was seen ten or more times. The rearrangement uses TRBV2 and TRBJ1-6; D gene ambiguous. The CDR3 is 13 amino acids. Germline lookup yields CDR1 SNHLY and CDR2 FYNNEI. V was clipped by 8 bases and J by 7 bases, with 12 bases between them. The CDR3 sequence is CASEVQENSPLHF. In DNA, the CDR3 is TGTGCCAGCGAGGTCCAGGAGAATTCACCCCTCCACTTT.

The V gene is TRBV7-9, the J gene TRBJ2-5; D is uncertain. The CDR3 length is 14 residues. Germline loops: CDR1 SEHNR, CDR2 FQNEAQ (reference sequence). V shed 1 base and J shed 0 bases, with 6 bases lying between them. The CDR3 protein is CASSLVVYQETQYF. The CDR3 DNA follows: TGTGCCAGCAGCTTAGTGGTGTACCAAGAGACCCAGTACTTC.

J is TRBJ2-3 and V is TRBV7-9; D unclear. The CDR3 has 16 residues. V was pared by 3 bases and J by 2 bases, with 15 bases between. CDR1 and CDR2 (germline): SEHNR, FQNEAQ (reference sequence). CDR3 sequence reads: CASSFHQSPSTDTQYF. As DNA, the CDR3 is TGTGCCAGCAGCTTTCATCAGAGCCCCTCCACAGATACGCAGTATTTT.

The sample holds one count of this clonotype. V usage is TRBV29-1 and J usage is TRBJ2-7; TRBD2 aligns across 7 bases. CDR1 and CDR2 (germline): SQVTM, ANQGSEA. The CDR3 length is 13 residues. Trimming at V came to 1 base and at J to 4 bases, leaving 4 bases not matched to a gene. The CDR3 loop is CSVEGLAEYEQYF. CDR3 nucleotide sequence: TGCAGCGTTGAAGGGCTAGCGGAATACGAGCAGTACTTC.

This clonotype was seen many times. The chain recombines TRBV12-3 or TRBV12-4 with TRBJ1-3; D gene ambiguous. The length of the CDR3 is 15 residues. V was pared by 4 bases and J by 13 bases, with 23 bases between. The CDR3 protein is CASSSKGSALDFIYF. In DNA, the CDR3 is TGTGCCAGCAGTTCAAAAGGGTCCGCTCTCGATTTTATATATTTT.

This clonotype has a count of ten or more. The CDR3 coding sequence is TGTGCCAGCAGCTTATCGGGCCAATACACCGGGGAGCTGTTTTTT. This gives the protein CASSLSGQYTGELFF. This sequence joins TRBV7-9 and TRBJ2-2; no clear D. In germline, CDR1 is SEHNR, CDR2 FQNEAQ (reference sequence). Between the trimmed V and J ends, which lost 2 bases and 3 bases, there was a span of 10 bases. The CDR3 is made up of 15 amino acids.

The V call is TRBV7-6, the J call TRBJ1-5; the match to TRBD1 covers 8 bases. CDR1 SGHVS and CDR2 FNYEAQ come from the germline V gene. The CDR3 spans 19 residues. Germline trimming cut 5 bases from V and 0 bases from J; bases unmatched to any gene: 15. The CDR3 spells CASSQPTGAGPYSNQPQHF. CDR3 coding DNA: TGTGCCAGCAGCCAACCGACAGGGGCCGGACCTTATAGCAATCAGCCCCAGCATTTT.

The chain has TRBV7-9 and TRBJ1-5; 10 bases align to TRBD1. CDR1 and CDR2 from the germline V gene are SEHNR and FQNEAQ (reference sequence). V shed 1 base and J 5 bases; nucleotides not matched to a gene: 2. The CDR3 has 15 residues. In DNA, the CDR3 is TGTGCCAGCAGCTTAGTGGGGACAGGGGATCAGCCCCAGCATTTT. As protein: CASSLVGTGDQPQHF.

This clonotype has a count of ten or more. The rearrangement links TRBV6-5 to TRBJ1-1; D is undetermined. In germline, CDR1 is MNHEY, CDR2 SVGAGI. The CDR3 runs to 14 residues. V was clipped by 2 bases and J by 3 bases, with 10 bases between them. This chain's CDR3 is CASSYLGADTEAFF. The CDR3 DNA is TGTGCCAGCAGTTACCTTGGCGCAGACACTGAAGCTTTCTTT.

In this sample, this clonotype turned up many times. The chain joins TRBV10-3 to TRBJ2-7; 7 bases are a match to TRBD2. From germline, CDR1 is ENHRY and CDR2 SYGVKD. V dropped 3 bases and J dropped 2; count of bases not matched to a gene: 4. The CDR3 contains 14 residues. The CDR3 is CAISDGGRPYEQYF. CDR3 DNA: TGTGCCATCAGTGATGGCGGGAGACCCTACGAGCAGTACTTC.

This clonotype was seen repeatedly, ten times or more. The chain recombines TRBV25-1 with TRBJ2-7; D is ambiguous. The CDR3 totals 14 residues. Looked up from germline, CDR1 is MGHDK and CDR2 is SYGVNS. The V gene lost 3 bases and the J gene lost 1 base, with 10 bases spanning the gap. CDR3 coding DNA: TGTGCCAGCAGTGATCTTCAGGAGTCCTACGAGCAGTACTTC. Translation: CASSDLQESYEQYF.

Here the CDR3 DNA reads TGTGCCAGCAGTGGGGAGTCTGAAGCTTTCTTT. This encodes CASSGESEAFF. The gene calls are TRBV11-1 and TRBJ1-1, with D uncertain. The V end lost 6 bases, the J end lost 6 bases, and 8 bases lay between the germline ends. This CDR3 is built from 11 residues. CDR1 is SGHAT and CDR2 is FQDESV in the germline V gene (reference sequence).

This clonotype has ten or more counts. This sequence joins TRBV3-1 and TRBJ2-5, with D tentatively TRBD2 (6 bases). Germline V CDR1 and CDR2: LGHDT, YNNKEL (reference sequence). Trimming pared 1 base from V and 3 bases from J, leaving 12 bases between. The CDR3 runs 15 residues. This chain's CDR3 is CASSQAGTGEETQYF. CDR3 nucleotide sequence: TGTGCCAGCAGCCAAGCGGGGACGGGGGAAGAGACCCAGTACTTC.